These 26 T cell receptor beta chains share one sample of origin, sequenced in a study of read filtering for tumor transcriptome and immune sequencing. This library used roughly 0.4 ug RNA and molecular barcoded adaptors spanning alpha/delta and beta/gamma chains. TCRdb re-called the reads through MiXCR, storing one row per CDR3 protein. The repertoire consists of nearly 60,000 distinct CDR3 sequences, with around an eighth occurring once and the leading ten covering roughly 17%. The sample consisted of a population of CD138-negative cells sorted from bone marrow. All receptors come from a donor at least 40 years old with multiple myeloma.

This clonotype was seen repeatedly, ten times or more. CDR3 sequence reads: CASTLAGGDQPQHF. CDR3 DNA: TGTGCCAGCACCCTTGCAGGAGGAGATCAGCCCCAGCATTTT. The chain couples TRBV6-1 to TRBJ1-5; no reliable D call. There are 14 residues in the CDR3. Deletions cut 7 bases from V and 5 bases from J, with 15 bases between. CDR1 and CDR2 (germline): MNHNS, SASEGT.

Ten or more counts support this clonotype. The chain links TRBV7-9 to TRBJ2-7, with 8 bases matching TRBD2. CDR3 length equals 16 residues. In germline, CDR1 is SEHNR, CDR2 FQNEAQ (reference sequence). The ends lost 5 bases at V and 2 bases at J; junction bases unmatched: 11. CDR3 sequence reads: CASSHPGGGPPYEQYF. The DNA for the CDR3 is TGTGCCAGCAGCCACCCCGGCGGGGGGCCTCCCTACGAGCAGTACTTC. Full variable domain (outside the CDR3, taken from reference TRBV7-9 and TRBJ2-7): DTGVSQNPRHKITKRGQNVTFRCDPISEHNRLYWYRQTLGQGPEFLTYFQNEAQLEKSRLLSDRFSAERPKGSFSTLEIQRTEQGDSAMYLCASSHPGGGPPYEQYFGPGTRLTVT.

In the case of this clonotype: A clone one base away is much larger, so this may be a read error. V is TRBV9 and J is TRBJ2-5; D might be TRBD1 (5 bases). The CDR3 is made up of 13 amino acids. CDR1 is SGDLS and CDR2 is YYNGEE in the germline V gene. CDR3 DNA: TGTGCCGGCAGCGTACCAGGGTCCGAGACCCAGTACTTC. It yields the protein CAGSVPGSETQYF.

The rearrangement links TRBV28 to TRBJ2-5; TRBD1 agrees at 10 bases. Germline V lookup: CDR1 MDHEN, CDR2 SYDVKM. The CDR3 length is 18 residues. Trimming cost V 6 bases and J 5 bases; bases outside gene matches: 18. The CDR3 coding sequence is TGTGCCAGCAGAACCCTTGTGTGGGACAGGGGCTACGGGGAGACCCAGTACTTC. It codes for CASRTLVWDRGYGETQYF.

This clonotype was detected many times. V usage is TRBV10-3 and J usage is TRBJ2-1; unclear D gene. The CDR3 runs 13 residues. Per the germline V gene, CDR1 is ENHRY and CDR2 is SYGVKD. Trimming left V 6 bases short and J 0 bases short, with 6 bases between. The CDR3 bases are TGTGCCATCAGAAAGAGCTCCTACAATGAGCAGTTCTTC. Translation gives CAIRKSSYNEQFF.

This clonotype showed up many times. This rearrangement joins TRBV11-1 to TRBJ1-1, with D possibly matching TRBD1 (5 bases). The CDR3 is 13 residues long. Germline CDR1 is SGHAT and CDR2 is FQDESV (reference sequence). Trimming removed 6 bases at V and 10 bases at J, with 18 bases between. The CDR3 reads CASRRWTSEGAFF. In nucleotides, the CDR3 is TGTGCCAGCAGACGTTGGACATCCGAGGGAGCTTTCTTT.

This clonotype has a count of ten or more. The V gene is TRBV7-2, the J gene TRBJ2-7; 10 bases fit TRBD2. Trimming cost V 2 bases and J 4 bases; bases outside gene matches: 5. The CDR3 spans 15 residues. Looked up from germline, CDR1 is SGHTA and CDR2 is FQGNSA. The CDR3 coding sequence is TGTGCCAGCAGCTTAAGAGCGGGGGGGTTGTACGAGCAGTACTTC. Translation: CASSLRAGGLYEQYF.

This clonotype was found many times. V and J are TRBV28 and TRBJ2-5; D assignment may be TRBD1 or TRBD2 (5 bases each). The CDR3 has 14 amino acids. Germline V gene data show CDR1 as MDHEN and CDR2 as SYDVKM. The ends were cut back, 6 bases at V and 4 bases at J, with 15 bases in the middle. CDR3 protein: CASSPHGAGETQYF. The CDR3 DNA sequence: TGTGCCAGCAGCCCCCACGGGGCGGGAGAGACCCAGTACTTC.

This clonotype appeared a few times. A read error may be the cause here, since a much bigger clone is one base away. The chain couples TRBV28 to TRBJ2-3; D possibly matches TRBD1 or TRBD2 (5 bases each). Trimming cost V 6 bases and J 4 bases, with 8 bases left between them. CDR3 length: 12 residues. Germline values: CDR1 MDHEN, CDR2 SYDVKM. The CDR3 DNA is TGTGCCAGCAGGGTGGGGGCAGATACGCAGTATTTT. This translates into CASRVGADTQYF.

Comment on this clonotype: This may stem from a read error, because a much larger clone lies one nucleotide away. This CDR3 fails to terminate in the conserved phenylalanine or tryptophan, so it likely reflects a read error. The CDR3 nucleotides are TGTGCCACCGATTTAGGGACCGGGGAGCTGTTTTCT. This sequence encodes CATDLGTGELFS. J is TRBJ2-2 and V is TRBV24-1; D gene uncertain. Trimming cost V 9 bases and J 5 bases, with 9 bases left between them. The CDR3 is made up of 12 amino acids. Germline assignment: CDR1 KGHDR and CDR2 SFDVKD.

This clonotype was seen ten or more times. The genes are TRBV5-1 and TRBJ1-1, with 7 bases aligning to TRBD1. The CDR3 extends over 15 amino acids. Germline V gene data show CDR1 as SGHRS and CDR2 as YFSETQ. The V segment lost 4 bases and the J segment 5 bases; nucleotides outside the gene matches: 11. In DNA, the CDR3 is TGCGCCAGCAGCCAATCGACAGGGTCGGGAACTGAAGCTTTCTTT. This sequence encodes CASSQSTGSGTEAFF.

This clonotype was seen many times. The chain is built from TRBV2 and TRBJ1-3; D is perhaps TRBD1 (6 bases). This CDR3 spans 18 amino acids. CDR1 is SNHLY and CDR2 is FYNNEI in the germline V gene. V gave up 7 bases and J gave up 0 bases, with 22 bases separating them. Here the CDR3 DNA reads TGTGCCAGCATCCCGGACAGTTCGTCCGCAGTCTCTGGAAACACCATATATTTT. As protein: CASIPDSSSAVSGNTIYF.

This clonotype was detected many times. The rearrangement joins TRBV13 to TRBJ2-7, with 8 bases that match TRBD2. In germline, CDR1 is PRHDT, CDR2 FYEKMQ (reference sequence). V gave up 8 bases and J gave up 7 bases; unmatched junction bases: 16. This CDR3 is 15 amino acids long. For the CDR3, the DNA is TGTGCCAGCGGGGAGCGGGGGACCCCGAAAGAAGAGCAGTACTTC. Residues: CASGERGTPKEEQYF.

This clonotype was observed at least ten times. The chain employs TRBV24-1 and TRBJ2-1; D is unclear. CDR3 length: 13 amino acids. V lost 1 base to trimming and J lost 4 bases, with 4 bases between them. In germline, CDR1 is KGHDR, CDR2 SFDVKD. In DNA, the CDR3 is TGTGCCACCAGTGATTTAAGTTACAATGAGCAGTTCTTC. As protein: CATSDLSYNEQFF.

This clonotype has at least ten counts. The CDR3 spells CAWSVLQKGEKLFF. CDR3 in DNA: TGTGCCTGGAGTGTACTACAGAAGGGGGAAAAACTGTTTTTT. The rearrangement links TRBV30 to TRBJ1-4; the D gene is possibly TRBD1 (5 bases). Trimming left V 0 bases short and J 8 bases short, with 13 bases between. In germline, CDR1 is GTSNPN, CDR2 SVGIG (reference sequence). This CDR3 region has 14 residues.

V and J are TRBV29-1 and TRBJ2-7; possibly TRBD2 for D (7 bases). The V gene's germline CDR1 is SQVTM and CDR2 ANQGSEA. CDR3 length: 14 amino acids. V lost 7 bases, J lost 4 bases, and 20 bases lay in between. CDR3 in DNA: TGCAGCGCTCTAACCCGGGGGGCCGGGTACGAGCAGTACTTC. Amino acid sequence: CSALTRGAGYEQYF.

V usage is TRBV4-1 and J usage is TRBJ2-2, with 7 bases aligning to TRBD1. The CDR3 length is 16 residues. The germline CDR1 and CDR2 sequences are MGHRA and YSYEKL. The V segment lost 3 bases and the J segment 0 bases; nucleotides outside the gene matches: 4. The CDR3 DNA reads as TGCGCCAGCAGCCACTTCGGGACAGCGAACACCGGGGAGCTGTTTTTT. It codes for CASSHFGTANTGELFF.

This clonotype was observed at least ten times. This chain's CDR3 is CASSQSPLKSRNSPLHF. The CDR3 region has the DNA TGCGCCAGCAGCCAATCCCCCCTGAAGTCGCGGAATTCACCCCTCCACTTT. The chain recombines TRBV4-1 with TRBJ1-6; D unresolved. This CDR3 region has 17 residues. Germline lookup yields CDR1 MGHRA and CDR2 YSYEKL. Trimming shortened V by 2 bases and J by 7 bases, and 18 bases separated the two germline ends.

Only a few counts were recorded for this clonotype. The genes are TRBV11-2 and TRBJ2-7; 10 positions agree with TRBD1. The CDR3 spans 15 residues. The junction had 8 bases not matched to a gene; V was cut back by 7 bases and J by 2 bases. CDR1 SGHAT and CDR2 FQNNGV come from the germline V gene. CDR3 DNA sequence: TGTGCCAGCACCCATTTGGGGACAGGGGCCTACGAGCAGTACTTC. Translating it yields CASTHLGTGAYEQYF. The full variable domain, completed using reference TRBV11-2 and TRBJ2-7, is EAGVAQSPRYKIIEKRQSVAFWCNPISGHATLYWYQQILGQGPKLLIQFQNNGVVDDSQLPKDRFSAERLKGVDSTLKIQPAKLEDSAVYLCASTHLGTGAYEQYFGPGTRLTVT.

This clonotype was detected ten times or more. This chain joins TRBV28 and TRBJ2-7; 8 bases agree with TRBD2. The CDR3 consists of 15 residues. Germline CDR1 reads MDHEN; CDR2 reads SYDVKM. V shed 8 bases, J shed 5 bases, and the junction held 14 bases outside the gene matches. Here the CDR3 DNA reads TGTGCCAGCGTCCCGGGGGGGACAACTCCCAACGAGCAGTACTTC. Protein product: CASVPGGTTPNEQYF.

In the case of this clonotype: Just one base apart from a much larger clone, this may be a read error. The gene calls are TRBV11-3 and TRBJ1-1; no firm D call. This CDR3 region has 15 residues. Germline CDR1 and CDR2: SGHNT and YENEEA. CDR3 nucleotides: TGTGCCTGCAGCTTATCCGGGTCAGTGAACACTGAAGCTTTCTTT. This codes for CACSLSGSVNTEAFF.

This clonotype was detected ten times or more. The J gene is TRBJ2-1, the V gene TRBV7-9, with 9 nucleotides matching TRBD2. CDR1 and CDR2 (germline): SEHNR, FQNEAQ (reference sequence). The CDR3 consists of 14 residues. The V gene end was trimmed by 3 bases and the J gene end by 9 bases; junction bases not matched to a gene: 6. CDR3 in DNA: TGTGCCAGCAGCTTTAGCGGGGGTCTGGTTGAGCAGTTCTTC. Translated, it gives CASSFSGGLVEQFF.

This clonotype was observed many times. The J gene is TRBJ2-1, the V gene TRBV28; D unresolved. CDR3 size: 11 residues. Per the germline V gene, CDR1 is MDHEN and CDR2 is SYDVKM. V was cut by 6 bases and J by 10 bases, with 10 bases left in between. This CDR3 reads CASSPSGEQFF. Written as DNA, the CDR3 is TGTGCCAGCAGCCCATCGGGCGAGCAGTTCTTC.

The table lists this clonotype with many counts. CDR3 amino acids: CASSLGTGRGAFF. As DNA, the CDR3 is TGTGCCAGCAGCTTAGGGACAGGGAGGGGAGCTTTCTTT. V gene TRBV7-9 combines with J gene TRBJ1-1; 8 nucleotides agree with TRBD1. From germline, CDR1 is SEHNR and CDR2 FQNEAQ (reference sequence). This CDR3 spans 13 amino acids. V lost 1 base, J lost 10 bases, and 5 bases stayed unmatched. Based on the CDR3 plus reference TRBV7-9 and TRBJ1-1, the full variable domain is DTGVSQNPRHKITKRGQNVTFRCDPISEHNRLYWYRQTLGQGPEFLTYFQNEAQLEKSRLLSDRFSAERPKGSFSTLEIQRTEQGDSAMYLCASSLGTGRGAFFGQGTRLTVV.

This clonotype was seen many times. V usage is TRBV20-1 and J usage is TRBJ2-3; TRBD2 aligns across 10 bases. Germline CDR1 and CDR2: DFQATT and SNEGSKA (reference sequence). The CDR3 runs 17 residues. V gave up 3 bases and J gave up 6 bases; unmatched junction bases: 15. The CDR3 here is CSASGGSSSGGFDTQYF. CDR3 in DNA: TGCAGTGCTAGTGGGGGTAGTTCTAGCGGGGGTTTTGATACGCAGTATTTT.

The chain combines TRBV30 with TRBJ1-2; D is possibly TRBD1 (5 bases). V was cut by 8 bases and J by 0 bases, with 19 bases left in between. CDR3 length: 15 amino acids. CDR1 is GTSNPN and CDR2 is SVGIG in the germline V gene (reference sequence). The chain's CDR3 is CARTPPDRANYGYTF. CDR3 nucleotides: TGTGCCCGGACCCCCCCAGACAGAGCTAACTATGGCTACACCTTC.